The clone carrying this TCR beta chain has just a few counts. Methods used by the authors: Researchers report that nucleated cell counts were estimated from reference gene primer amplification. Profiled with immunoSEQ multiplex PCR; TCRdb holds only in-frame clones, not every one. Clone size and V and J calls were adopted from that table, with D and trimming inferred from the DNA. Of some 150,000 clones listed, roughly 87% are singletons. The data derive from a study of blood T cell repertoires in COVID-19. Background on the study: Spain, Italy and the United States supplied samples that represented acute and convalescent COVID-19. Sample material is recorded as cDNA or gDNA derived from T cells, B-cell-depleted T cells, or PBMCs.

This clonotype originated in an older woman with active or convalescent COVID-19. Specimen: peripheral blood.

The CDR3: CASSAATGQGAFGNTIYF. DNA of the CDR3: TGTGCCAGCAGCGCTGCCACGGGACAGGGGGCCTTTGGAAACACCATATATTTT. This chain links TRBV9 with TRBJ1-3; 12 bases match TRBD1. CDR3 length: 18 residues. The junction had 10 bases not matched to a gene; V was cut back by 3 bases and J by 3 bases. The germline V gene encodes CDR1 SGDLS and CDR2 YYNGEE.